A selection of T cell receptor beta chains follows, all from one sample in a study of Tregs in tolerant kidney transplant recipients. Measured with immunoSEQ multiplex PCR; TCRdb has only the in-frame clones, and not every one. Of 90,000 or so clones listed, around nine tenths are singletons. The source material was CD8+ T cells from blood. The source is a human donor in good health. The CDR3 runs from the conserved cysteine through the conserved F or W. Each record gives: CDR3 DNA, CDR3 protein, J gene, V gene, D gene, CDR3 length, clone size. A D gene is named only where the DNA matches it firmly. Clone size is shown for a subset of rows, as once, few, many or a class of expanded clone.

TGTGCCAGCAGCTTAGTTTCGGACACTGAAGCTTTCTTT | CASSLVSDTEAFF | TRBJ1-1 | TRBV13 | NA | 13 | medium-sized
TGTGCCAGCAGTTACTCGATTGGCGGGATCTGGGAAAAACTGTTTTTT | CASSYSIGGIWEKLFF | TRBJ1-4 | TRBV6-5 | NA | 16 | once
TGTGCCAGCAGCCGCCGGGTTGCTGAAGCTTTCTTT | CASSRRVAEAFF | TRBJ1-1 | TRBV5-6 | NA | 12 | NA
TGTGCCAGCTCACCGAAGGACAGTAACTATGGCTACACCTTC | CASSPKDSNYGYTF | TRBJ1-2 | TRBV18 | NA | 14 | NA
TGTGCCAGCAGTGTCACAGGGGACTCTGGAAACACCATATATTTT | CASSVTGDSGNTIYF | TRBJ1-3 | TRBV6-1 | TRBD1 | 15 | few
TGTGCCAGCACCTGGAGAGGGTCCAACTACGAGCAGTACTTC | CASTWRGSNYEQYF | TRBJ2-7 | TRBV6-1 | NA | 14 | NA
TGTGCCAGCAGTTTGTCCGGGACAGGGGGCGAGCAGTACTTC | CASSLSGTGGEQYF | TRBJ2-7 | TRBV27 | TRBD1 | 14 | NA
TGTGCCAGCAGTTTTGGCCCCTCGGTCGAGCAGTACTTC | CASSFGPSVEQYF | TRBJ2-7 | TRBV27 | NA | 13 | NA
TGTGCCTGGAGGAGGGAAAATGAAGCTTTCTTT | CAWRRENEAFF | TRBJ1-1 | TRBV30 | NA | 11 | NA
TGTGCCAGCAGCTTTTGGGAGGACACCGGGGAGCTGTTTTTT | CASSFWEDTGELFF | TRBJ2-2 | TRBV5-5 | NA | 14 | NA
TGTGCCAGCAGTTATCGGGACAGGGGAGGCAATGAGCAGTTCTTC | CASSYRDRGGNEQFF | TRBJ2-1 | TRBV27 | TRBD1 | 15 | NA
TGTGCCAGCAGCCAAGAGTTCCGAGGGAACTATGGCTACACCTTC | CASSQEFRGNYGYTF | TRBJ1-2 | TRBV14 | NA | 15 | once
TGTGCCAGCAGTTTATCGCCCCGCTGGGCAGAGAACACCGGGGAGCTGTTTTTT | CASSLSPRWAENTGELFF | TRBJ2-2 | TRBV27 | NA | 18 | NA
TGTGCCAGCAGCCCTACCATGGGGCCAAGCACAGATACGCAGTATTTT | CASSPTMGPSTDTQYF | TRBJ2-3 | TRBV7-9 | NA | 16 | NA
TGTGCCAGCAGTGAATTACCGGGGGCGGATACGCAGTATTTT | CASSELPGADTQYF | TRBJ2-3 | TRBV6-1 | NA | 14 | NA
TGCGCCAGCAGCTACGATGTGGGAGGATTGAGAGATACGCAGTATTTT | CASSYDVGGLRDTQYF | TRBJ2-3 | TRBV5-1 | NA | 16 | NA
TGTGCCAGCAGCCCCCTCGGTGAAAGCGGACCCACAGATACGCAGTATTTT | CASSPLGESGPTDTQYF | TRBJ2-3 | TRBV7-2 | NA | 17 | NA
TGTGCCACTACGGGGACTAGCGGGCAGGCCTCCTACGAGCAGTACTTC | CATTGTSGQASYEQYF | TRBJ2-7 | TRBV2 | TRBD2 | 16 | NA
TGTGCCAGCAGCTTGACAGGGGCGACCTACGAGCAGTACTTC | CASSLTGATYEQYF | TRBJ2-7 | TRBV5-6 | TRBD1 | 14 | NA
TGTGCCAGCAGTGAAATCCCGGGACACACAGATACGCAGTATTTT | CASSEIPGHTDTQYF | TRBJ2-3 | TRBV6-1 | NA | 15 | NA